These T cell receptor beta chains were read from a single sample in a study of blood T cells in healthy people across ages. TCRdb itself ran the 5' RACE reads through MiXCR, one entry per CDR3 protein. The repertoire holds roughly 2 million distinct CDR3 sequences, with around 50% as singletons. The sequenced sample consisted of blood. These TCRs come from a woman between 40 and 50 years old in good health. Both conserved end residues are part of each CDR3. D genes are given only for firm matches.

J: TRBJ2-6
V: TRBV6-2/TRBV6-3
length: 16
D: -
CDR3: CASKKRPETGANVLTF

J: TRBJ2-1
V: TRBV7-2
length: 13
D: TRBD1
CDR3: CASGRDRENEQFF

J: TRBJ2-5
V: TRBV28
length: 15
D: TRBD1
CDR3: CASRERTGPSETQYF

J: TRBJ2-1
V: TRBV7-2
length: 14
D: -
CDR3: CASSPQGGYNEQFF

J: TRBJ2-1
V: TRBV7-6
length: 15
D: -
CDR3: CASSLGDTGYNEQFF

J: TRBJ2-5
V: TRBV20-1
length: 16
D: TRBD2
CDR3: CSVGAGATISYNEQYF

J: TRBJ2-1
V: TRBV15
length: 16
D: -
CDR3: CATSSYGDTSYNEQFF

J: TRBJ1-4
V: TRBV29-1
length: 14
D: -
CDR3: CSVDPGTANEKLFF

J: TRBJ2-7
V: TRBV4-2
length: 18
D: -
CDR3: CASSQEGGTGGIWYEQYF

J: TRBJ2-2
V: TRBV12-3/TRBV12-4
length: 16
D: TRBD1
CDR3: CASTRGQGANTGELFF

J: TRBJ2-4
V: TRBV5-1
length: 14
D: -
CDR3: CASSLDRAPDIQYF

J: TRBJ1-4
V: TRBV27
length: 14
D: -
CDR3: CASSVGGFIEKLFF

J: TRBJ1-5
V: TRBV7-2
length: 13
D: -
CDR3: CASSSNQGQPQHF

J: TRBJ2-1
V: TRBV9
length: 14
D: -
CDR3: CASSPSGSSNEQFF

J: TRBJ2-3
V: TRBV29-1
length: 15
D: TRBD1
CDR3: CSVEVGQVITDTQYF

J: TRBJ2-3
V: TRBV11-2
length: 16
D: TRBD2
CDR3: CASSLGEGRSTDTQYF

J: TRBJ1-5
V: TRBV20-1
length: 14
D: -
CDR3: CSASWAGSDRPQHF

J: TRBJ2-7
V: TRBV27
length: 16
D: -
CDR3: CASSLRVTLGGYEQYF

J: TRBJ1-6
V: TRBV28
length: 14
D: -
CDR3: CASNEGRGASPLHF

J: TRBJ2-1
V: TRBV11-2
length: 16
D: -
CDR3: CASSLRVGRGYNEQFF

J: TRBJ2-6
V: TRBV27
length: 17
D: -
CDR3: CASSLSRGTSGANVLTF

J: TRBJ1-2
V: TRBV7-2
length: 15
D: -
CDR3: CASSTESLSSYGYTF

J: TRBJ1-5
V: TRBV24-1
length: 17
D: -
CDR3: CATSDWAHGRDNQPQHF

J: TRBJ2-3
V: TRBV6-2/TRBV6-3
length: 12
D: -
CDR3: CASSYQADTQYF

J: TRBJ1-2
V: TRBV6-1
length: 14
D: TRBD1
CDR3: CASSEARQGGGYTF

J: TRBJ2-1
V: TRBV7-6
length: 15
D: TRBD1
CDR3: CASSRSGTGDNEQFF

J: TRBJ2-5
V: TRBV20-1
length: 17
D: TRBD2
CDR3: CSAAPLGLGLAEETQYF

J: TRBJ2-1
V: TRBV28
length: 17
D: TRBD1
CDR3: CASSSLRTGGLKNEQFF

J: TRBJ2-1
V: TRBV6-2/TRBV6-3
length: 15
D: -
CDR3: CASTHGTSSADEQFF

J: TRBJ1-6
V: TRBV5-1
length: 15
D: TRBD1
CDR3: CASRQQGLNNSPLHF

J: TRBJ2-7
V: TRBV7-9
length: 15
D: -
CDR3: CASSPLGGYTYEQYF

J: TRBJ2-5
V: TRBV6-1
length: 17
D: -
CDR3: CASSEAPLEGPRRTQYF

J: TRBJ1-2
V: TRBV28
length: 14
D: -
CDR3: CASSLSSGNYGYTF

J: TRBJ1-1
V: TRBV30
length: 14
D: -
CDR3: CAWSAGTLNTEAFF

J: TRBJ1-5
V: TRBV29-1
length: 14
D: TRBD1
CDR3: CSAVPTGVGQPQHF

J: TRBJ1-4
V: TRBV20-1
length: 17
D: -
CDR3: CSARDWSHGSTNEKLFF

J: TRBJ2-1
V: TRBV15
length: 16
D: -
CDR3: CATSRGLVVYSAEQFF

J: TRBJ1-2
V: TRBV27
length: 16
D: -
CDR3: CASGSPKRTVNYGYTF

J: TRBJ2-5
V: TRBV15
length: 14
D: -
CDR3: CATSRVTGSETQYF

J: TRBJ2-5
V: TRBV4-2
length: 16
D: TRBD2
CDR3: CASSQIPGLAGYKQYF

J: TRBJ2-7
V: TRBV6-2/TRBV6-3
length: 12
D: -
CDR3: CASSYGTSEQYF

J: TRBJ1-2
V: TRBV12-3/TRBV12-4
length: 13
D: TRBD1
CDR3: CASGGQASYGYTF

J: TRBJ2-1
V: TRBV10-1
length: 17
D: TRBD2
CDR3: CASSESGTSGGGNEQFF

J: TRBJ2-3
V: TRBV13
length: 14
D: -
CDR3: CASSLVGGQTTQYF

J: TRBJ1-2
V: TRBV15
length: 13
D: TRBD1
CDR3: CATNPGQSYGYTF

J: TRBJ1-2
V: TRBV5-1
length: 16
D: TRBD1
CDR3: CASSLELGQGNYGYTF

J: TRBJ2-1
V: TRBV7-9
length: 13
D: TRBD2
CDR3: CASLAGGGDEQFF

J: TRBJ2-7
V: TRBV6-1
length: 14
D: TRBD1
CDR3: CASRIGTGGYEQYF

J: TRBJ1-1
V: TRBV12-3/TRBV12-4
length: 17
D: -
CDR3: CASSLSFWGNRGTEAFF

J: TRBJ1-5
V: TRBV7-2
length: 15
D: -
CDR3: CASSLWGSVDQPQHF

J: TRBJ2-3
V: TRBV20-1
length: 13
D: -
CDR3: CSARVGSADTQYF

J: TRBJ2-1
V: TRBV18
length: 13
D: TRBD2
CDR3: CASGRLADNEQFF

J: TRBJ1-2
V: TRBV27
length: 13
D: -
CDR3: CASRQTGHYGYTF

J: TRBJ2-3
V: TRBV10-1
length: 15
D: TRBD2
CDR3: CASSKAGTSPSTQYF

J: TRBJ2-7
V: TRBV7-9
length: 15
D: TRBD1
CDR3: CASSKGQGNSYEQYF

J: TRBJ1-6
V: TRBV27
length: 16
D: -
CDR3: CASSLTLGMGNSPLHF

J: TRBJ2-4
V: TRBV10-3
length: 14
D: -
CDR3: CAIQRDQAKNIQYF

J: TRBJ2-7
V: TRBV11-2
length: 15
D: TRBD1
CDR3: CASSSTGVRSYEQYF

J: TRBJ2-3
V: TRBV5-6
length: 15
D: -
CDR3: CASSWGRVRTDTQYF

J: TRBJ2-1
V: TRBV28
length: 16
D: -
CDR3: CASSSAARLFYNEQFF